This T cell receptor (beta chain) was sequenced for a study of T-cell reconstitution after alpha-beta-depleted transplantation in children. Germline CDR1 and CDR2: LGHNA and YSLEER. The CDR3 is made up of 15 amino acids. Trimming left V 1 base short and J 0 bases short, with 9 bases between. Preparation of the TCRbeta library involved a method that used unique molecular identifiers. Each CDR3 protein is one row after TCRdb ran MiXCR on the PCR reads. The data contain 600,000 to 700,000 distinct CDR3 sequences, 15% to 20% of them singletons. The source is a human donor who donated a stem cell graft to a child with acute myeloid leukemia. The sequences come from PBMCs from the stem cell graft donor, collected from the stem cell graft. This chain uses TRBV4-3 with TRBJ1-1; the D gene is possibly TRBD1 (5 bases). The CDR3 reads CASSQGWTMNTEAFF. In DNA form, the CDR3 reads TGCGCCAGCAGCCAAGGCTGGACAATGAACACTGAAGCTTTCTTT.